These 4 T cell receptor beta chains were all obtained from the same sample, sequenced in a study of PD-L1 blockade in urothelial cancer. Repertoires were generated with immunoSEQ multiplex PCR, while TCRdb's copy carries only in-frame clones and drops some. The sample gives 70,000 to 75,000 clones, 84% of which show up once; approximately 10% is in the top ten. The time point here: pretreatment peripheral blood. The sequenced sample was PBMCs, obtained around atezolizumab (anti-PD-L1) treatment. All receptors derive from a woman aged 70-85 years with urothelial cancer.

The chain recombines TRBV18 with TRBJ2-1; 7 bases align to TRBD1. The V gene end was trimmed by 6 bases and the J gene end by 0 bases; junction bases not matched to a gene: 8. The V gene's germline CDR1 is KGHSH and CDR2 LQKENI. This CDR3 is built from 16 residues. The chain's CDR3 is CASSPPTGTSYNEQFF. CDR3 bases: TGTGCCAGCTCCCCCCCGACAGGGACCTCCTACAATGAGCAGTTCTTC.

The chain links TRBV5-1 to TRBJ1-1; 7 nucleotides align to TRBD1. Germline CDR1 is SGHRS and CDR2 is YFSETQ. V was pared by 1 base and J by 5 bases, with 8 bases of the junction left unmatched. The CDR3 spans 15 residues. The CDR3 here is CASSLLMQGGTEAFF. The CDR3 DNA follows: TGCGCCAGCAGCTTGTTAATGCAGGGGGGAACTGAAGCTTTCTTT.

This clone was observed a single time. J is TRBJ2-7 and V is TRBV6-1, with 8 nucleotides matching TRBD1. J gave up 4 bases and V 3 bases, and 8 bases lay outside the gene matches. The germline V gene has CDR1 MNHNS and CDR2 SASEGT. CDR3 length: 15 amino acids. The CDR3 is CASSDRGLRAYEQYF. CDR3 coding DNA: TGTGCCAGCAGTGACAGGGGGCTGAGGGCTTACGAGCAGTACTTC.

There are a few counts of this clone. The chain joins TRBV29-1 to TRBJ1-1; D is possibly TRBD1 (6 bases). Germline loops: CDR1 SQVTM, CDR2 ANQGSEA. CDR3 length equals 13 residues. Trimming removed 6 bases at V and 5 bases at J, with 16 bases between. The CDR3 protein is CSVARGSETEAFF. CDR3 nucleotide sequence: TGCAGCGTGGCCAGGGGAAGCGAGACTGAAGCTTTCTTT.